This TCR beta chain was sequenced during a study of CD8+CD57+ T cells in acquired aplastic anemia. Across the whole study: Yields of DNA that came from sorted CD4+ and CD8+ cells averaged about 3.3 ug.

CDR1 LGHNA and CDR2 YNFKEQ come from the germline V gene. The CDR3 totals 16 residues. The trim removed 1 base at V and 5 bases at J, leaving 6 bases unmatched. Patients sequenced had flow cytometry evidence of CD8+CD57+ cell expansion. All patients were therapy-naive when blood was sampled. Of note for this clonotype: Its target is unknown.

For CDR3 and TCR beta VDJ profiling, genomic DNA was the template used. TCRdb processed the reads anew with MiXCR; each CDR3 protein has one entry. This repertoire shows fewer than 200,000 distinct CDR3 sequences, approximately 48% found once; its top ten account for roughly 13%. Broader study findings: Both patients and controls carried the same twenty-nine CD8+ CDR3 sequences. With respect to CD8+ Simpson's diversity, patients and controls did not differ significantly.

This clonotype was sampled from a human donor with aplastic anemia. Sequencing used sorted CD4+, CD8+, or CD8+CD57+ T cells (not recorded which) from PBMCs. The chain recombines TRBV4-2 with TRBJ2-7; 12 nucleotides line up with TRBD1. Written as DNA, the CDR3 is TGTGCCAGCAGCCAAGTCCCGGGACAGGGGGCGGACGAGCAGTACTTC. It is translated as CASSQVPGQGADEQYF.